What follows are 32 T cell receptor beta chains derived from one specimen sequenced in a study of T cells in Graves' hyperthyroidism and ophthalmopathy. Amplification yielded TCR beta CDR3 regions, with RNA transcripts as the source. A set of HTBI primers served as the primers for a first-round RT-PCR of the TCR CDR3. Using its own MiXCR run on the multiplex PCR reads, TCRdb lists one record per CDR3 protein. Among approximately 690,000 distinct CDR3 sequences listed, roughly 14% were seen once. The sequencing sample was made of blood. These receptor sequences come from a woman in her forties or fifties with Graves' ophthalmopathy.

V and J are TRBV6-5 and TRBJ2-1; TRBD2 matches at 10 bases. The germline V gene encodes CDR1 MNHEY and CDR2 SVGAGI. V lost 3 bases, J lost 6 bases, and 5 bases stayed unmatched. The CDR3 is 15 residues long. The CDR3 reads CASSYKREGPNEQFF. The CDR3 DNA sequence: TGTGCCAGCAGTTATAAGCGGGAGGGCCCCAATGAGCAGTTCTTC.

Concerning this clonotype: Likely a read error: the CDR3 ends without its conserved phenylalanine or tryptophan. The chain has TRBV9 and TRBJ1-5; no reliable D call. Trimming cost V 0 bases and J 4 bases, with 5 bases left between them. Per germline, CDR1 SGDLS and CDR2 YYNGEE. The CDR3 is made up of 13 amino acids. The CDR3 DNA reads as TGTGCCAGCAGCGTAGGTTCAAATCAGCCCCAGCATTTG. This translates into CASSVGSNQPQHL.

The chain recombines TRBV29-1 with TRBJ1-6, with 7 bases identical to TRBD1. Germline loops: CDR1 SQVTM, CDR2 ANQGSEA. The V segment lost 7 bases and the J segment 6 bases; nucleotides outside the gene matches: 3. The length of the CDR3 is 12 residues. Here the CDR3 reads CSAGTANSPLHF. In DNA, the CDR3 is TGCAGCGCGGGGACAGCTAATTCACCCCTCCACTTT.

This clonotype was picked up many times. The genes are TRBV11-2 and TRBJ1-4; D is perhaps TRBD1 (5 bases). Germline V gene data show CDR1 as SGHAT and CDR2 as FQNNGV. V lost 8 bases to trimming and J lost 8 bases, with 15 bases between them. CDR3 length: 13 amino acids. CDR3 amino acids: CASGGVNGEKLFF. The CDR3, as DNA: TGTGCCAGCGGAGGGGTAAACGGAGAAAAACTGTTTTTT.

The table lists this clonotype with a few counts. The V call is TRBV9, the J call TRBJ1-3; 10 positions agree with TRBD1. V lost 4 bases, J lost 0 bases, and 13 bases stayed unmatched. The germline V gene has CDR1 SGDLS and CDR2 YYNGEE. The CDR3 is 19 residues long. CDR3: CASSSHRDRGLSSGNTIYF. In DNA form, the CDR3 reads TGTGCCAGCAGCTCACATCGGGACAGGGGACTATCCTCTGGAAACACCATATATTTT.

The chain employs TRBV28 and TRBJ2-7; 10 bases line up with TRBD2. The V gene's germline CDR1 is MDHEN and CDR2 SYDVKM. The CDR3 is 16 residues long. J gave up 1 base and V 6 bases, and 9 bases lay outside the gene matches. CDR3 amino acids: CASSYSGRTGSYEQYF. The CDR3 DNA reads TGTGCCAGCAGCTATAGCGGGAGGACCGGGTCCTACGAGCAGTACTTC.

This chain links TRBV4-2 with TRBJ2-2, with 9 bases that match TRBD1. V shed 1 base, J shed 1 base, and the junction held 4 bases outside the gene matches. There are 17 residues in the CDR3. Germline V gene lookup returns CDR1 LGHNA and CDR2 YNFKEQ. As DNA, the CDR3 is TGTGCCAGCAGCCAAGCAACAGGGGGCGAGAACACCGGGGAGCTGTTTTTT. Residues: CASSQATGGENTGELFF.

Ten or more counts support this clonotype. This chain connects TRBV11-2 to TRBJ2-1; D unclear. The V end was cut by 3 bases, the J end by 5 bases, with 11 bases between. CDR3 length: 14 residues. The germline V gene encodes CDR1 SGHAT and CDR2 FQNNGV. CDR3 DNA sequence: TGTGCCAGCAGCTTCGTAGCCGGTCACAATGAGCAGTTCTTC. Translation: CASSFVAGHNEQFF.

For this clonotype: A read error may explain this, as a much larger clone is one base away. CDR3 amino acids: CASTMPVLNTEAFF. CDR3 nucleotides: TGTGCCAGTACTATGCCAGTTTTGAACACTGAAGCTTTCTTT. The chain combines TRBV2 with TRBJ1-1; D gene ambiguous. The CDR3 length is 14 residues. Germline assignment: CDR1 SNHLY and CDR2 FYNNEI. The germline V and J ends were trimmed by 9 bases and 0 bases, with 14 bases remaining between them. Combining the CDR3 with reference TRBV2 and TRBJ1-1 gives the whole variable domain EPEVTQTPSHQVTQMGQEVILRCVPISNHLYFYWYRQILGQKVEFLVSFYNNEISEKSEIFDDQFSVERPDGSNFTLKIRSTKLEDSAMYFCASTMPVLNTEAFFGQGTRLTVV.

This clonotype was observed a handful of times. The genes are TRBV7-3 and TRBJ1-1; no clear D. This CDR3 has 17 amino acids. The V gene's germline CDR1 is SGHTA and CDR2 FQGTGA. The V end lost 2 bases, the J end lost 0 bases, and 16 bases lay between the germline ends. The CDR3 sequence is CASSLGLQRLMNTEAFF. In DNA form, the CDR3 reads TGTGCCAGCAGCTTAGGGCTACAGCGCCTCATGAACACTGAAGCTTTCTTT.

As regards this clonotype: Sequence at one end of the junction differs from germline and may be a read error. The chain links TRBV5-6 to TRBJ2-7, with D perhaps being TRBD1 or TRBD2 (5 bases each). The CDR3 length is 15 residues. The germline gives CDR1 SGHDT, CDR2 YYEEEE. CDR3 sequence: CASSLVGDPNYEQCF. For the CDR3, the DNA is TGTGCCAGCAGCTTGGTTGGGGACCCAAACTACGAGCAGTGCTTC.

In DNA form, the CDR3 reads TGTGCCAGCAGCCGACAGAGTGCAACTAATGAAAAACTGTTTTTT. Its translation: CASSRQSATNEKLFF. The V and J genes are TRBV7-6 and TRBJ1-4; a possible D gene is TRBD1 (5 bases). V was pared by 5 bases and J by 0 bases, with 10 bases between. This CDR3 is 15 amino acids long. The germline gives CDR1 SGHVS, CDR2 FNYEAQ.

This clonotype occurred a few times. The chain couples TRBV20-1 to TRBJ2-3; 8 nucleotides align to TRBD2. The germline V gene has CDR1 DFQATT and CDR2 SNEGSKA (reference sequence). This CDR3 spans 15 amino acids. V lost 5 bases, J lost 2 bases, and 9 bases stayed unmatched. CDR3 loop: CSAPPGGRNTDTQYF. The CDR3 DNA is TGCAGTGCTCCCCCGGGGGGGCGAAACACAGATACGCAGTATTTT.

The chain links TRBV4-3 to TRBJ2-3; 10 bases are a match to TRBD2. This CDR3 has 17 amino acids. V shed 0 bases and J 2 bases; nucleotides not matched to a gene: 5. Per the germline V gene, CDR1 is LGHNA and CDR2 is YSLEER. The DNA for the CDR3 is TGCGCCAGCAGCCAAGATCAACTAGCGGGGATCACAGATACGCAGTATTTT. Protein sequence: CASSQDQLAGITDTQYF.

The chain recombines TRBV28 with TRBJ2-1; 14 nucleotides match TRBD2. The germline gives CDR1 MDHEN, CDR2 SYDVKM. Trimming removed 8 bases from V and 7 bases from J; junction bases left unmatched: 4. The CDR3 has 14 residues. CDR3 in DNA: TGTGCCAGCGACGGGACTAGCGGGAGAAATGAGCAGTTCTTC. Translated, it gives CASDGTSGRNEQFF.

V is TRBV12-3 or TRBV12-4 and J is TRBJ1-5, with D unclear. This CDR3 contains 15 residues. Trimming took 2 bases from V and 1 from J, leaving 9 bases between them. The CDR3 spells CASSLIKGSNQPQHF. The CDR3 DNA reads as TGTGCCAGCAGTTTAATCAAAGGGAGCAATCAGCCCCAGCATTTT.

This clonotype showed up many times. This chain joins TRBV11-3 and TRBJ2-1; 9 bases match TRBD2. The ends lost 1 base at V and 3 bases at J; junction bases unmatched: 7. Germline V lookup: CDR1 SGHNT, CDR2 YENEEA. The CDR3 length is 17 residues. The CDR3 reads CASSLAGSSGIYNEQFF. CDR3 nucleotide sequence: TGTGCCAGCAGCTTAGCGGGGTCTAGCGGGATCTACAATGAGCAGTTCTTC.

In its sample, this clonotype was seen a few times. The gene calls are TRBV4-3 and TRBJ2-7, with a weak D call TRBD1 (6 bases). The CDR3 sequence is 17 residues long. Trimming took 0 bases from V and 1 from J, leaving 16 bases between them. Germline CDR1 is LGHNA and CDR2 is YSLEER. The CDR3: CASSQDLGGVLSYEQYF. The DNA of the CDR3 is TGCGCCAGCAGCCAAGATCTAGGGGGAGTGCTATCCTACGAGCAGTACTTC.

Only a few counts were recorded for this clonotype. The chain uses TRBV18 and TRBJ1-6; 7 bases agree with TRBD1. J lost 7 bases, V lost 4 bases, and 4 bases had no gene match. The CDR3 runs 14 residues. In germline, CDR1 is KGHSH, CDR2 LQKENI. The CDR3 protein is CASSRGTVNSPLHF. Written as DNA, the CDR3 is TGTGCCAGCTCACGAGGGACAGTAAATTCACCCCTCCACTTT.

This clonotype was detected many times. The chain links TRBV28 to TRBJ2-1; a weak D match, TRBD2 (6 bases). Germline assignment: CDR1 MDHEN and CDR2 SYDVKM. The CDR3 contains 11 residues. The ends were cut back, 8 bases at V and 7 bases at J, with 9 bases in the middle. CDR3 sequence reads: CASSSGNEQFF. DNA for the CDR3: TGTGCCAGCTCGAGCGGGAATGAGCAGTTCTTC. Full variable domain (missing parts from reference TRBV28 and TRBJ2-1): DVKVTQSSRYLVKRTGEKVFLECVQDMDHENMFWYRQDPGLGLRLIYFSYDVKMKEKGDIPEGYSVSREKKERFSLILESASTNQTSMYLCASSSGNEQFFGPGTRLTVL.

This clonotype was counted at least ten times. The J gene is TRBJ2-5, the V gene TRBV24-1, with a possible D match to TRBD1 (5 bases). V dropped 1 base and J dropped 5 bases, with 10 bases sitting between them. This CDR3 region has 14 residues. The germline V gene has CDR1 KGHDR and CDR2 SFDVKD. The CDR3 DNA sequence: TGTGCCACCAGTGATTTCGGGCAGGGCGAGACCCAGTACTTC. Protein sequence: CATSDFGQGETQYF.

This clonotype was seen just once. The chain uses TRBV12-3 or TRBV12-4 and TRBJ2-2; 13 nucleotides line up with TRBD2. With V trimmed by 5 bases and J by 6 bases, 3 bases remained unmatched. This CDR3 region has 15 residues. For the CDR3, the DNA is TGTGCCAGCAGTGGACTAGCGGGAGATGCCGGGGAGCTGTTTTTT. As protein: CASSGLAGDAGELFF.

This clonotype was observed many times. The gene calls are TRBV7-3 and TRBJ2-5; 7 bases align to TRBD1. V gave up 5 bases and J gave up 2 bases; unmatched junction bases: 8. The CDR3 has 15 residues. Germline CDR1 SGHTA, CDR2 FQGTGA. The CDR3 DNA sequence: TGTGCCAGCAGCCCAGGACAGGCCCGACAAGAGACCCAGTACTTC. It yields the protein CASSPGQARQETQYF.

This clonotype occurred many times. The V gene is TRBV6-4, the J gene TRBJ2-1, with D maybe TRBD1 (6 bases). Per the germline V gene, CDR1 is MRHNA and CDR2 is SNTAGT. This CDR3 comprises 12 residues. V lost 2 bases to trimming and J lost 9 bases, with 8 bases between them. This CDR3 is CASSDTGFEQFF. Here the CDR3 DNA reads TGTGCCAGCAGTGACACAGGGTTTGAGCAGTTCTTC.

About this clonotype itself: This may be a read error: a much more frequent sequence differs by one nucleotide. The rearrangement joins TRBV20-1 to TRBJ2-1; tentatively, D is TRBD2 (5 bases). Germline V gives CDR1 DFQATT, CDR2 SNEGSKA (reference sequence). Trimming stripped 5 bases from V and 5 bases from J, with 16 bases between. The CDR3 has 14 amino acids. The CDR3 loop reads CSARTGNFNNEQFF. CDR3 sequence (DNA): TGCAGTGCTCGGACTGGGAACTTCAACAATGAGCAGTTCTTC.

Only a few counts were recorded for this clonotype. A clone one base away is much larger, so this may be a read error. The chain has TRBV11-3 and TRBJ2-2, with 10 bases aligning to TRBD2. V lost 3 bases to trimming and J lost 6 bases; unmatched junction nucleotides: 1. This CDR3 is 14 amino acids long. Germline CDR1 is SGHNT and CDR2 is YENEEA. The CDR3 loop is CASSFLAGAGELFF. The CDR3 DNA is TGTGCCAGCAGCTTCCTAGCGGGAGCCGGGGAGCTGTTTTTT.

The rearrangement links TRBV6-1 to TRBJ1-1, with TRBD1 identical over 7 bases. The CDR3 is made up of 14 amino acids. V was pared by 5 bases and J by 1 base, with 4 bases of the junction left unmatched. In germline, CDR1 is MNHNS, CDR2 SASEGT. CDR3 sequence reads: CASSSDRRNTEAFF. The CDR3, as DNA: TGTGCCAGCAGTTCGGACAGGAGGAACACTGAAGCTTTCTTT.

Many counts were recorded for this clonotype. The J gene is TRBJ2-1, the V gene TRBV20-1; 13 nucleotides agree with TRBD2. V trimming: 2 bases; J trimming: 5 bases; junction bases outside the gene matches: 6. The CDR3 consists of 16 residues. CDR1 DFQATT and CDR2 SNEGSKA come from the germline V gene (reference sequence). CDR3 in DNA: TGCAGTGCTAGAAACGGACTAGCGGGAGACCACAATGAGCAGTTCTTC. This translates into CSARNGLAGDHNEQFF.

Ten or more counts support this clonotype. The gene calls are TRBV6-1 and TRBJ1-1, with 7 bases identical to TRBD1. The length of the CDR3 is 12 residues. Per germline, CDR1 MNHNS and CDR2 SASEGT. J lost 6 bases, V lost 6 bases, and 4 bases had no gene match. The CDR3 DNA is TGTGCCAGCAGATTCAGGGGGTCTGAAGCTTTCTTT. Its translation is CASRFRGSEAFF.

This clonotype was detected many times. The rearrangement links TRBV12-3 or TRBV12-4 to TRBJ2-2; D unclear. Trimming stripped 2 bases from V and 0 bases from J, with 22 bases between. CDR3 length: 20 amino acids. CDR3 amino acids: CASSLIEWPTVLPNTGELFF. The CDR3 DNA is TGTGCCAGCAGTTTAATTGAATGGCCCACCGTCCTCCCGAACACCGGGGAGCTGTTTTTT.

This clonotype came up many times. The junction departs from the called germline gene at one end, perhaps through a read error. This chain uses TRBV28 with TRBJ2-1; weak D call: TRBD1 (6 bases). CDR1 MDHEN and CDR2 SYDVKM come from the germline V gene. This CDR3 region has 15 residues. Written as DNA, the CDR3 is TGTGCCAGCACTTTACTAGGGCAGGGGTACAATGAGCAGTTCTTC. This sequence encodes CASTLLGQGYNEQFF. Looking up the rest from reference TRBV28 and TRBJ2-1 gives the full variable domain: DVKVTQSSRYLVKRTGEKVFLECVQDMDHENMFWYRQDPGLGLRLIYFSYDVKMKEKGDIPEGYSVSREKKERFSLILESASTNQTSMYLCASTLLGQGYNEQFFGPGTRLTVL.

A few counts support this clonotype. The gene calls are TRBV5-1 and TRBJ2-3, with 11 bases lining up with TRBD2. The CDR3 loop spans 18 amino acids. Trimming cost V 7 bases and J 2 bases; bases outside gene matches: 15. CDR1 SGHRS and CDR2 YFSETQ come from the germline V gene. The CDR3 nucleotides read TGCGCCAGCCTCACACTTATAGCGGGAGGGCATCCCACAGATACGCAGTATTTT. It is translated as CASLTLIAGGHPTDTQYF.